The 19 T cell receptor beta chains presented below share a single source sample, sequenced in a study of identical twins. TCRdb called the 5' RACE reads again in MiXCR, with one record for every CDR3 protein. This sample has a few hundred thousand distinct CDR3 sequences, with more than 9.5% found just once. The same specimen was also included in a second study, on yellow fever vaccine responses in identical twins.

Material: memory (CD45RO+) T cells sorted from blood. The receptors shown here come from a woman between 18 and 29 years old in good health.

The genes are TRBV5-6 and TRBJ1-2; 7 nucleotides align to TRBD1. This CDR3 has 14 amino acids. V trimming: 3 bases; J trimming: 3 bases; junction bases outside the gene matches: 5. The germline CDR1 and CDR2 sequences are SGHDT and YYEEEE. The CDR3 region has the DNA TGTGCCAGCAGCTCACAGGGGAATGACTATGGCTACACCTTC. It specifies CASSSQGNDYGYTF.

This clonotype was observed a handful of times. The chain recombines TRBV7-2 with TRBJ1-5; possibly TRBD1 for D (5 bases). The ends were cut back, 5 bases at V and 6 bases at J, with 17 bases in the middle. Germline lookup yields CDR1 SGHTA and CDR2 FQGNSA. The CDR3 has 15 residues. The DNA of the CDR3 is TGTGCCAGCAGCCCAGGAGCGGCAGGGCTTCAGCCCCAGCATTTT. Amino acid sequence: CASSPGAAGLQPQHF. Using reference TRBV7-2 and TRBJ1-5 for the parts outside the CDR3, the full variable domain is GAGVSQSPSNKVTEKGKDVELRCDPISGHTALYWYRQSLGQGLEFLIYFQGNSAPDKSGLPSDRFSAERTGGSVSTLTIQRTQQEDSAVYLCASSPGAAGLQPQHFGDGTRLSIL.

The CDR3 is CASSLGGGGASNEQFF. The CDR3 coding sequence is TGTGCCAGCAGCTTAGGGGGCGGGGGGGCCTCCAATGAGCAGTTCTTC. This chain uses TRBV7-2 with TRBJ2-1; 9 nucleotides align to TRBD2. V dropped 1 base and J dropped 6; count of bases not matched to a gene: 7. The CDR3 is 16 amino acids. Germline V lookup: CDR1 SGHTA, CDR2 FQGNSA.

This clonotype came up many times. J is TRBJ2-6 and V is TRBV11-2; the D is unclear. Trimming cost V 1 base and J 2 bases, with 12 bases left between them. The CDR3 contains 17 residues. Germline V gene lookup returns CDR1 SGHAT and CDR2 FQNNGV. The CDR3 nucleotides read TGTGCCAGCAGCTTAGGGGCCTTTCAGACTGGGGCCAACGTCCTGACTTTC. Translated: CASSLGAFQTGANVLTF.

This clonotype has a count of ten or more. The chain couples TRBV6-5 to TRBJ2-5, with 8 bases fitting TRBD1. This CDR3 region has 16 residues. Germline CDR1 reads MNHEY; CDR2 reads SVGAGI. The V segment lost 4 bases and the J segment 9 bases; nucleotides outside the gene matches: 16. The CDR3 is CASSLPPPRGLVPQYF. DNA for the CDR3: TGTGCCAGCAGTTTGCCTCCACCCAGGGGGCTGGTTCCCCAGTACTTC.

This clonotype was observed a handful of times. The V call is TRBV7-8, the J call TRBJ2-1; 7 bases match TRBD2. V gave up 1 base and J gave up 0 bases; unmatched junction bases: 12. There are 19 residues in the CDR3. CDR1 and CDR2 (germline): SGHVS, FQNEAQ. DNA of the CDR3: TGTGCCAGCAGCTTAGGGGGGGGATGGGGGTCCAGCTCCTACAATGAGCAGTTCTTC. Protein product: CASSLGGGWGSSSYNEQFF. Full variable domain (missing parts from reference TRBV7-8 and TRBJ2-1): GAGVSQSPRYKVAKRGQDVALRCDPISGHVSLFWYQQALGQGPEFLTYFQNEAQLDKSGLPSDRFFAERPEGSVSTLKIQRTQQEDSAVYLCASSLGGGWGSSSYNEQFFGPGTRLTVL.

This clonotype was counted between two and nine times. The chain couples TRBV12-3 or TRBV12-4 to TRBJ2-7, with 10 nucleotides matching TRBD2. The J segment lost 7 bases and the V segment lost 5 bases, leaving 11 bases of the junction unmatched. CDR3 size: 15 residues. CDR3 in DNA: TGTGCCAGCAGTCCAGGACTAGCGGCCAAGTGGGAGCAGTACTTC. It encodes CASSPGLAAKWEQYF.

This clonotype showed up just a few times. The chain recombines TRBV4-1 with TRBJ2-2; D call uncertain. Germline assignment: CDR1 MGHRA and CDR2 YSYEKL. The CDR3 runs 15 residues. The ends were cut back, 1 base at V and 2 bases at J, with 8 bases in the middle. The CDR3 is CASSQVDRNTGELFF. The CDR3 nucleotides read TGCGCCAGCAGCCAAGTAGATAGAAACACCGGGGAGCTGTTTTTT.

This clonotype was seen repeatedly, ten times or more. V and J are TRBV7-9 and TRBJ1-3; D is perhaps TRBD1 (5 bases). V lost 5 bases and J lost 4, with 15 bases in between. The CDR3 length is 15 residues. Per germline, CDR1 SEHNR and CDR2 FQNEAQ (reference sequence). The CDR3 sequence: CASSIAGTGGNTIYF. CDR3 coding DNA: TGTGCCAGCAGCATCGCCGGGACCGGCGGAAACACCATATATTTT.

This clonotype was seen ten or more times. The V call is TRBV3-1, the J call TRBJ2-7; a possible D gene is TRBD2 (5 bases). The CDR3 consists of 12 residues. Germline lookup yields CDR1 LGHDT and CDR2 YNNKEL (reference sequence). Deletions cut 4 bases from V and 7 bases from J, with 11 bases between. The CDR3 DNA reads as TGTGCCAGCAGCCTCTCCCCGGGGGAGCAGTACTTC. It translates to CASSLSPGEQYF.

CDR3 DNA sequence: TGCAGTGCTAGAGATGGCGGGAGGGCCAGCTACGAGCAGTACTTC. Amino acid sequence: CSARDGGRASYEQYF. The chain employs TRBV20-1 and TRBJ2-7; 9 nucleotides agree with TRBD2. Germline-derived CDR1 and CDR2 are DFQATT and SNEGSKA (reference sequence). This CDR3 spans 15 amino acids. V gave up 0 bases and J gave up 3 bases; unmatched junction bases: 6.

This clonotype was detected only a few times. The rearrangement links TRBV6-2 or TRBV6-3 to TRBJ2-2; D not resolved. This CDR3 contains 14 residues. Trimming left V 4 bases short and J 5 bases short, with 11 bases between. The germline CDR1 and CDR2 sequences are MNHEY and SVGEGT. The CDR3 here is CASSSTSETGELFF. The CDR3 coding sequence is TGTGCCAGCAGTTCTACCTCAGAGACCGGGGAGCTGTTTTTT.

This rearrangement joins TRBV27 to TRBJ2-1; TRBD1 might be the D (5 bases). The germline CDR1 and CDR2 sequences are MNHEY and SMNVEV (reference sequence). Trimming took 10 bases from V and 8 from J, leaving 12 bases between them. There are 11 residues in the CDR3. CDR3 in DNA: TGTGCCACTACCAGGGAATATGAGCAGTTCTTC. Residues: CATTREYEQFF.

The rearrangement links TRBV14 to TRBJ2-7, with 7 bases matching TRBD2. J gave up 0 bases and V 4 bases, and 9 bases lay outside the gene matches. This CDR3 has 16 residues. Looked up from germline, CDR1 is SGHDN and CDR2 is FVKESK. CDR3 in DNA: TGTGCCAGCAGCCCTCTTGCGGGGGAACACTCCTACGAGCAGTACTTC. Residues: CASSPLAGEHSYEQYF.

The genes are TRBV3-1 and TRBJ1-1; possible D gene TRBD1, 5 bases. The germline V gene has CDR1 LGHDT and CDR2 YNNKEL (reference sequence). The CDR3 length is 16 residues. V was shortened by 1 base and J by 4 bases, with 16 bases between the two germline ends. CDR3 DNA sequence: TGTGCCAGCAGCCAAGGCCTTGGGGGGTTGGTCACTGAAGCTTTCTTT. It specifies CASSQGLGGLVTEAFF.

The chain links TRBV3-1 to TRBJ1-3; possibly TRBD1 for D (5 bases). Trimming removed 4 bases at V and 7 bases at J, with 11 bases between. The CDR3 runs to 13 residues. CDR1 LGHDT and CDR2 YNNKEL come from the germline V gene (reference sequence). Here the CDR3 DNA reads TGTGCCAGCAGCCGGGACCTAACCAACACCATATATTTT. It codes for CASSRDLTNTIYF.

About this clonotype: A much bigger clone sits one base away, suggesting this may be a read error. The chain is built from TRBV25-1 and TRBJ1-1; D uncertain. The CDR3 covers 15 residues. Trimming pared 6 bases from V and 4 bases from J, leaving 18 bases between. CDR1 and CDR2 (germline): MGHDK, SYGVNS. The chain's CDR3 is CASSPSKSWSTEAFF. The CDR3, as DNA: TGTGCCAGCAGCCCCTCGAAAAGTTGGAGCACTGAAGCTTTCTTT.

V is TRBV20-1 and J is TRBJ2-7; TRBD2 matches 7 bases. Germline CDR1 and CDR2: DFQATT and SNEGSKA (reference sequence). V dropped 4 bases and J dropped 3; count of bases not matched to a gene: 3. The CDR3 is 12 residues long. CDR3 amino acids: CSATGGGYEQYF. In nucleotides, the CDR3 is TGCAGTGCTACTGGGGGGGGCTACGAGCAGTACTTC.

In this sample, this clonotype turned up many times. V and J are TRBV5-1 and TRBJ2-3, with TRBD2 matching over 9 bases. V lost 0 bases, J lost 4 bases, and 15 bases stayed unmatched. The CDR3 runs to 19 residues. Germline values: CDR1 SGHRS, CDR2 YFSETQ. DNA of the CDR3: TGCGCCAGCAGCTTGGCCGAGACTAGCGGATCAAAGAGCGCAGATACGCAGTATTTT. Translated, it gives CASSLAETSGSKSADTQYF.